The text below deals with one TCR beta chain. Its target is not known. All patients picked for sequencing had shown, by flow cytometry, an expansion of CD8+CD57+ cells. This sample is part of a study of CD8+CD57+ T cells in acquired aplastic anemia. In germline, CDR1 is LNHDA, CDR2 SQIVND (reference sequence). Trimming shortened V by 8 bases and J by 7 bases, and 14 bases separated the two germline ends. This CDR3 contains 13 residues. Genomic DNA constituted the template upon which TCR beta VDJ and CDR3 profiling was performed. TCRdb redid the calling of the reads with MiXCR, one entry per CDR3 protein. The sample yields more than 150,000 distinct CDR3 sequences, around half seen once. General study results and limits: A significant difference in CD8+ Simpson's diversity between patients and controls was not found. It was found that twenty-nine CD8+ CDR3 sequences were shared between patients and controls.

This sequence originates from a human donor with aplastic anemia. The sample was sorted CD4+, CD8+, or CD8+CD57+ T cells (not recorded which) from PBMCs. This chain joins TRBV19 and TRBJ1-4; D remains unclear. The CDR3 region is CASSRAEAEKLFF. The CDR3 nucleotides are TGTGCCAGTTCCCGGGCTGAGGCTGAAAAACTGTTTTTT.